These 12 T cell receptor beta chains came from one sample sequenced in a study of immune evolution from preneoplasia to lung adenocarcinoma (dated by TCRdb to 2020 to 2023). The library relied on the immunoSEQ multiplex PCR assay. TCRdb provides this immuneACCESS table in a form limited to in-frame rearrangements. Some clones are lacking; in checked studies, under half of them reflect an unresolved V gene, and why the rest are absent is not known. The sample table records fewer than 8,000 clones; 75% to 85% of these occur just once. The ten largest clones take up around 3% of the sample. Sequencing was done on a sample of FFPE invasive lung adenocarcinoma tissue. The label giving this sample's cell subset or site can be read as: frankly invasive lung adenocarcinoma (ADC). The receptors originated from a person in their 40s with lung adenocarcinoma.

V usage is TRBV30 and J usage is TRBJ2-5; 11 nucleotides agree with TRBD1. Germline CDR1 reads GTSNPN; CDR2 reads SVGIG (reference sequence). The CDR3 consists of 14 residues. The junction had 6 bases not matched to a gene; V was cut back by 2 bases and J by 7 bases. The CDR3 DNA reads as TGTGCCTGGAGTTTTGGGGGACAGGGGGGGACCCAGTACTTC. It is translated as CAWSFGGQGGTQYF.

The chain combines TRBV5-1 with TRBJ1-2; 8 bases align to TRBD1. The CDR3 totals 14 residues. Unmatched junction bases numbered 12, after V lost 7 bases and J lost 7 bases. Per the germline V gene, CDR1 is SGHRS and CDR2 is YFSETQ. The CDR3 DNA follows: TGCGCCAGCCATGATGGACAGGGACGGATTGGCTACACCTTC. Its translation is CASHDGQGRIGYTF.

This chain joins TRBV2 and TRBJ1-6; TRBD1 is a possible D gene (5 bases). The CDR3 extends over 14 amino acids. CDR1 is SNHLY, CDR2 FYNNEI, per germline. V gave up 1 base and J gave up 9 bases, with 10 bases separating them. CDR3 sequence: CASSEVQVGSPLHF. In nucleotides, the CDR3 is TGTGCCAGCAGTGAAGTACAGGTCGGTTCACCCCTCCACTTT. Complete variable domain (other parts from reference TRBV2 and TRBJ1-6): EPEVTQTPSHQVTQMGQEVILRCVPISNHLYFYWYRQILGQKVEFLVSFYNNEISEKSEIFDDQFSVERPDGSNFTLKIRSTKLEDSAMYFCASSEVQVGSPLHFGNGTRLTVT.

CDR3 amino acids: CASSWNGPSTEAFF. CDR3 coding DNA: TGCGCCAGCAGCTGGAATGGGCCCAGCACTGAAGCTTTCTTT. The V gene is TRBV5-1, the J gene TRBJ1-1, with no clear D. The CDR3 length is 14 residues. In germline, CDR1 is SGHRS, CDR2 YFSETQ. V was clipped by 3 bases and J by 4 bases, with 13 bases between them.

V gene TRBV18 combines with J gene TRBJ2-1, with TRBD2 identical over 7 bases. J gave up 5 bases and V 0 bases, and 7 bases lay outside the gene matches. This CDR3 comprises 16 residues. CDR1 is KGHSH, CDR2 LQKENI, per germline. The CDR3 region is CASSPPGGGLNNEQFF. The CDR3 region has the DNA TGTGCCAGCTCACCACCGGGCGGGGGACTCAACAATGAGCAGTTCTTC.

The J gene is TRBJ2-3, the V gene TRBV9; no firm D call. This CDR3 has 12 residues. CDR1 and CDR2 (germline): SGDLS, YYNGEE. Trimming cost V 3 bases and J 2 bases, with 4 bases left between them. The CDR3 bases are TGTGCCAGCAGCGCCTACACAGATACGCAGTATTTT. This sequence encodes CASSAYTDTQYF.

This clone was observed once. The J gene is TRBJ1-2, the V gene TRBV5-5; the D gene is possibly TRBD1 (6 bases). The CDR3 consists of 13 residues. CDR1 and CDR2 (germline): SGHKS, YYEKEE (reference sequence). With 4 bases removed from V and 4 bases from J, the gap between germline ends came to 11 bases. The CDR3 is CASSPDRTYGYTF. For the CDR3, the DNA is TGTGCCAGCAGCCCCGACAGGACCTATGGCTACACCTTC.

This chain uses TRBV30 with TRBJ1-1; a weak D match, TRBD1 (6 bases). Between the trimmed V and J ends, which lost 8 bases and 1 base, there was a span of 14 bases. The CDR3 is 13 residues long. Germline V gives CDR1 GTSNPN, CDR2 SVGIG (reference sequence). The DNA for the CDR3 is TGTGCCAGCTTGGGACAACCGAACACTGAAGCTTTCTTT. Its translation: CASLGQPNTEAFF.

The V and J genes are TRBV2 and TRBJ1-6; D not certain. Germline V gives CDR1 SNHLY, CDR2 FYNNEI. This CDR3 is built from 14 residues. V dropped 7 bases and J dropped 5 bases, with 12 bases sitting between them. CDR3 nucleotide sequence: TGTGCCAGCAAGGGAATTATGCATAATTCACCCCTCCACTTT. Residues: CASKGIMHNSPLHF.

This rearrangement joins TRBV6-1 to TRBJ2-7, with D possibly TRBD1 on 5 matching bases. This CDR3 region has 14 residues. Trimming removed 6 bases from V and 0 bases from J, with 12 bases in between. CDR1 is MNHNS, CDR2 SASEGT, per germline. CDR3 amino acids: CASSQTAPSYEQYF. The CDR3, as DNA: TGTGCCAGCAGCCAGACAGCCCCCTCCTACGAGCAGTACTTC.

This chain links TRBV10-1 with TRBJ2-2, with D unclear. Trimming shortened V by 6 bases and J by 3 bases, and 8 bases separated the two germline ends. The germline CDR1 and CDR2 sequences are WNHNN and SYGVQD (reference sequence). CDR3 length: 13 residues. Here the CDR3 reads CASRSGYTGELFF. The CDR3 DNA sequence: TGCGCCAGCAGAAGTGGGTACACCGGGGAGCTGTTTTTT.

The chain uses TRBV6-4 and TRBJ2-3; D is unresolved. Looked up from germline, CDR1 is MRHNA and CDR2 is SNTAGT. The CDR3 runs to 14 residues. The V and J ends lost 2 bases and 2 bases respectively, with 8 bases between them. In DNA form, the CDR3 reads TGTGCCAGCAGTGACCGCCCAGACACAGATACGCAGTATTTT. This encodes CASSDRPDTDTQYF.